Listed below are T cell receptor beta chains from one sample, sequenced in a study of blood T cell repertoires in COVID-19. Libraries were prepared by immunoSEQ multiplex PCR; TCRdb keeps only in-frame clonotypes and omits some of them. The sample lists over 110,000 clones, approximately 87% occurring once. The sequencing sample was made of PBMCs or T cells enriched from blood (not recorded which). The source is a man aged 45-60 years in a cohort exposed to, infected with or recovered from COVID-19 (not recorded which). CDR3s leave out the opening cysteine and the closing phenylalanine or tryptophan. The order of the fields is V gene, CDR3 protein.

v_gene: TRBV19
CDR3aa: AVKGGERDTQY

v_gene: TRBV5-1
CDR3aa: ASSHVGLGQPQH

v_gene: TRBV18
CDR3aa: ASSPLAGGMNEQF

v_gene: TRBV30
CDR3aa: AWSVGGSYNEQF

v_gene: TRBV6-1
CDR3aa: ASSELGLAVNEQF

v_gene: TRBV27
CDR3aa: ASSLYSSRDGYT

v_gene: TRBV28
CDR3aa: ASSPRGTYNSPLH

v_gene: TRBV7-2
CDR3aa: ASSLVRSNEKLF

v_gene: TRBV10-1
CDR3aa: ASSENISGNTIY

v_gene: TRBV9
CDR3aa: ASSPSGRGLPEQY

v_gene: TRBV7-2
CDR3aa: ASSFTGTSQETQY

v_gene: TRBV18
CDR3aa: ASSGGFSNQPQH